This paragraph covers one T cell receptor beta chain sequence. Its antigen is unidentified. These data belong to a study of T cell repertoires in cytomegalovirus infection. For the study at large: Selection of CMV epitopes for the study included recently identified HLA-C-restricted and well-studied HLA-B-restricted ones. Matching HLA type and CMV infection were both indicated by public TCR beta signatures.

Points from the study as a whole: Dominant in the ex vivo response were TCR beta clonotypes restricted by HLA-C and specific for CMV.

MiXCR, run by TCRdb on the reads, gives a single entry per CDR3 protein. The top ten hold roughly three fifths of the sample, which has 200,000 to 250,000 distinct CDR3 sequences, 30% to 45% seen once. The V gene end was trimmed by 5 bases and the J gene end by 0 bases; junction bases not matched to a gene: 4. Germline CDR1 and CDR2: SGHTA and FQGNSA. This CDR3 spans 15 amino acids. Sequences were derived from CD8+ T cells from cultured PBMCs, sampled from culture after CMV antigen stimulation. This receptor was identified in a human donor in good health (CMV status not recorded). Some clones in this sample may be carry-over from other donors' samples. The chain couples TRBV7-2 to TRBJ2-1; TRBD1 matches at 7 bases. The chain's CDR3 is CASSPRDSSYNEQFF. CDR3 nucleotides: TGTGCCAGCAGCCCGAGGGACAGCTCCTACAATGAGCAGTTCTTC. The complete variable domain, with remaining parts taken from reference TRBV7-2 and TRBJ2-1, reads GAGVSQSPSNKVTEKGKDVELRCDPISGHTALYWYRQSLGQGLEFLIYFQGNSAPDKSGLPSDRFSAERTGGSVSTLTIQRTQQEDSAVYLCASSPRDSSYNEQFFGPGTRLTVL.